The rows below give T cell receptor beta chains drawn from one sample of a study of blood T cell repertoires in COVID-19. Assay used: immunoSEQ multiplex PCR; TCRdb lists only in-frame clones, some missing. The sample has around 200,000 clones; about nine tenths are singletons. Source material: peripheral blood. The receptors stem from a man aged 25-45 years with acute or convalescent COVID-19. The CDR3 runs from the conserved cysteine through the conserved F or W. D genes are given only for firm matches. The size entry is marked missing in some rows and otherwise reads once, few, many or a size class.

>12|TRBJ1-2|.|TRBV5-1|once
CASSLEGVGYTF
TGCGCCAGCAGCTTGGAAGGGGTTGGCTACACCTTC
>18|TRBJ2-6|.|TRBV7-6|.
CASSFPAGAPSGANVLTF
TGTGCCAGCAGCTTCCCGGCAGGGGCACCCTCTGGGGCCAACGTCCTGACTTTC
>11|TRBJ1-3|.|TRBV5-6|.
CASSGGNTIYF
TGTGCCAGCAGCGGCGGAAACACCATATATTTT
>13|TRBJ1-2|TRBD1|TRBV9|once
CASSFDRGRGYTF
TGTGCCAGCAGCTTTGACAGGGGTCGTGGCTACACCTTC
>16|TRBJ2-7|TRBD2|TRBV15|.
CATSSRTSGRAAEQYF
TGTGCCACCAGCTCCCGGACTAGCGGGAGGGCCGCCGAGCAGTACTTC
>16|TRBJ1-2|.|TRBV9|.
CASSVLPDSVSYGYTF
TGTGCCAGCAGCGTATTACCGGACAGCGTTTCCTATGGCTACACCTTC
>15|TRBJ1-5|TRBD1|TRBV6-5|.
CASSPPTGEGQPQHF
TGTGCCAGCAGTCCCCCGACAGGGGAGGGTCAGCCCCAGCATTTT
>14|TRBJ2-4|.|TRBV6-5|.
CASSQGGSKNIQYF
TGTGCCAGCAGCCAGGGAGGATCCAAAAACATTCAGTACTTC
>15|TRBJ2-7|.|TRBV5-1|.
CASSPTDRSSYEQYF
TGCGCCAGCAGCCCCACAGATCGCTCCTCCTACGAGCAGTACTTC
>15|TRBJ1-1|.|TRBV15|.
CATSRDPGLNTEAFF
TGTGCCACCAGCAGAGATCCCGGACTCAACACTGAAGCTTTCTTT
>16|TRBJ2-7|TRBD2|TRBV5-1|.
CASSEGLARSSYEQYF
TGCGCCAGCAGCGAGGGACTAGCGCGAAGCTCCTACGAGCAGTACTTC
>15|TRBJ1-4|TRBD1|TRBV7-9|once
CASSLIRDSDEKLFF
TGTGCCAGCAGCTTGATTAGGGACAGCGATGAAAAACTGTTTTTT
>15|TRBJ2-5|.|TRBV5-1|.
CASSAPAGFQETQYF
TGCGCCAGCAGCGCTCCAGCGGGCTTTCAAGAGACCCAGTACTTC
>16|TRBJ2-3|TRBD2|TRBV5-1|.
CASSSILAGGTDTQYF
TGCGCCAGCAGCTCAATACTAGCGGGAGGAACAGATACGCAGTATTTT
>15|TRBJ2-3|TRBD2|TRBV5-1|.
CASSLSGGSTDTQYF
TGCGCCAGCAGCTTGAGCGGGGGTAGCACAGATACGCAGTATTTT
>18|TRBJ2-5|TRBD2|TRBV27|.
CASSPLPDFSGPQETQYF
TGTGCCAGCAGTCCCTTACCCGACTTTAGCGGGCCCCAAGAGACCCAGTACTTC
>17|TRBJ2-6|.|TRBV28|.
CASTNGGGGSGANVLTF
TGTGCCAGCACCAACGGGGGAGGGGGCTCTGGGGCCAACGTCCTGACTTTC
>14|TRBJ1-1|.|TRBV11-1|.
CASSKRSRDTEAFF
TGTGCCAGCAGCAAACGCAGCAGGGACACTGAAGCTTTCTTT
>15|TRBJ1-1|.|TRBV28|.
CASSPRNRVVAEAFF
TGTGCCAGCAGCCCGAGGAACAGGGTGGTTGCTGAAGCTTTCTTT
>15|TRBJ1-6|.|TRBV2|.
CASSPTGGINSPLHF
TGTGCCAGCAGTCCGACGGGGGGTATCAATTCACCCCTCCACTTT
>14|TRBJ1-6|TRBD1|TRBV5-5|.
CASSSGGINSPLHF
TGTGCCAGCAGCTCAGGGGGGATTAATTCACCCCTCCACTTT
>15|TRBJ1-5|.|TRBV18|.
CASSTSTGSNQPQHF
TGTGCCAGCTCAACTTCGACAGGTAGCAATCAGCCCCAGCATTTT
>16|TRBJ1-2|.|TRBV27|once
CASSSLARGMDYGYTF
TGTGCCAGCAGTTCACTCGCCAGGGGTATGGACTATGGCTACACCTTC
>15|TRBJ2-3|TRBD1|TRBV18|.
CASSPPDRVPDTQYF
TGTGCCAGCTCACCTCCGGACAGGGTCCCAGATACGCAGTATTTT
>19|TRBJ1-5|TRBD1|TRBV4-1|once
CASSQDLTRGGTGYQPQHF
TGCGCCAGCAGCCAAGATTTGACTCGAGGTGGGACAGGCTACCAGCCCCAGCATTTT
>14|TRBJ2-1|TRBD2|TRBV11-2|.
CASSPRLADNEQFF
TGTGCCAGCAGCCCTCGACTAGCGGACAATGAGCAGTTCTTC
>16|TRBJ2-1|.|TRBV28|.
CASSSLLLSSYNEQFF
TGTGCCAGCAGTTCGTTACTGCTTTCCTCCTACAATGAGCAGTTCTTC
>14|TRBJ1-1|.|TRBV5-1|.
CASSLLLMNTEAFF
TGCGCCAGCAGCTTGCTTCTTATGAACACTGAAGCTTTCTTT
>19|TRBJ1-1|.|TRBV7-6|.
CASSQARRVIWDGDTEAFF
TGTGCCAGCAGCCAAGCCCGCAGGGTAATATGGGATGGGGACACTGAAGCTTTCTTT
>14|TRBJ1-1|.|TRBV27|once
CASSLTSGVGEAFF
TGTGCCAGCAGTTTAACATCAGGGGTCGGGGAAGCTTTCTTT
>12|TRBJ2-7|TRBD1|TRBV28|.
CASSDRVYEQYF
TGTGCCAGCAGTGACAGGGTCTACGAGCAGTACTTC
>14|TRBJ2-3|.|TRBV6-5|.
CASSLGGGAHTQYF
TGTGCCAGCAGCCTGGGTGGGGGGGCCCATACGCAGTATTTT
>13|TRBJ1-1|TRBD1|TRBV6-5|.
CASINRGRTEAFF
TGTGCCAGCATTAACAGGGGGCGGACTGAAGCTTTCTTT
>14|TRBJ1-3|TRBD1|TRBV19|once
CASSSDRAGNTIYF
TGTGCCAGTAGTTCAGACAGGGCTGGAAACACCATATATTTT
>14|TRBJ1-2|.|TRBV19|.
CASRSRGSPDGYTF
TGTGCCAGTAGAAGTCGGGGGAGCCCAGATGGCTACACCTTC
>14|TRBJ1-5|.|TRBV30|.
CAWSVQWGPQPQHF
TGTGCCTGGAGTGTACAATGGGGGCCTCAGCCCCAGCATTTT
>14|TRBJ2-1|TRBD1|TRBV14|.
CASSEGQGYNEQFF
TGTGCCAGCAGCGAGGGACAGGGCTACAATGAGCAGTTCTTC
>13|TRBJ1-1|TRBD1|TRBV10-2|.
CASNRDRGRSAFF
TGCGCCAGCAACCGGGACAGGGGCCGGTCGGCTTTCTTT
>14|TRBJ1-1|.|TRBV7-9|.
CASSLVQANTEAFF
TGTGCCAGCAGCTTAGTACAGGCGAACACTGAAGCTTTCTTT
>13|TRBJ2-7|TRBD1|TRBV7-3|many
CASSSDRGYEQYF
TGTGCCAGCAGCTCCGACAGGGGTTACGAGCAGTACTTC
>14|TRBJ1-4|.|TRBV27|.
CASKSKRRGEKLFF
TGTGCCAGCAAATCAAAGCGGAGAGGTGAAAAACTGTTTTTT
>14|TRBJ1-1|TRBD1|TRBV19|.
CASSLGQNYAEAFF
TGTGCCAGTAGTTTGGGACAGAATTACGCTGAAGCTTTCTTT
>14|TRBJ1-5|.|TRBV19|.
CASTGPRVPPSQHF
TGTGCCAGTACAGGACCCAGGGTGCCCCCGTCCCAGCATTTT